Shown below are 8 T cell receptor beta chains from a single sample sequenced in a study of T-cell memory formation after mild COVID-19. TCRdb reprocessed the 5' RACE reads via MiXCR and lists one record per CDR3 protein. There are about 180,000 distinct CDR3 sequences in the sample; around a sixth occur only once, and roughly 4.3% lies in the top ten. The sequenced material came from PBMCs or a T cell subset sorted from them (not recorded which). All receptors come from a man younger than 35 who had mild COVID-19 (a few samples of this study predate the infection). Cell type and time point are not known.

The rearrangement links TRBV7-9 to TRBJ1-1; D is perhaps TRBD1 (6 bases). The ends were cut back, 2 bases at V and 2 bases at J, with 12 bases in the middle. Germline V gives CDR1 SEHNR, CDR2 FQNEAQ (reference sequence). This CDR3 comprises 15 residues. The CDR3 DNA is TGTGCCAGCAGCTTACCATATGGGGGCAACACTGAAGCTTTCTTT. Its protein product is CASSLPYGGNTEAFF.

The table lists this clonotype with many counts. This CDR3 reads CASSREGINNEQFF. The CDR3 DNA reads TGTGCCAGCAGCCGCGAAGGGATAAACAATGAGCAGTTCTTC. The chain combines TRBV4-2 with TRBJ2-1; D gene ambiguous. CDR3 length: 14 amino acids. Trimming shortened V by 4 bases and J by 5 bases, and 12 bases separated the two germline ends. Per germline, CDR1 LGHNA and CDR2 YNFKEQ.

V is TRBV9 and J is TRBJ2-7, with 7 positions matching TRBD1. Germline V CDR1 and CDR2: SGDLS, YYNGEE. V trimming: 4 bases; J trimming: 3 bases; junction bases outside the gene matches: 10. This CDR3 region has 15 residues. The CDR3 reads CASSPSPDRSYEQYF. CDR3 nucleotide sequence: TGTGCCAGCAGCCCAAGTCCGGACAGGAGCTACGAGCAGTACTTC. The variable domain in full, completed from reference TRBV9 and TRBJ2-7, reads DSGVTQTPKHLITATGQRVTLRCSPRSGDLSVYWYQQSLDQGLQFLIQYYNGEERAKGNILERFSAQQFPDLHSELNLSSLELGDSALYFCASSPSPDRSYEQYFGPGTRLTVT.

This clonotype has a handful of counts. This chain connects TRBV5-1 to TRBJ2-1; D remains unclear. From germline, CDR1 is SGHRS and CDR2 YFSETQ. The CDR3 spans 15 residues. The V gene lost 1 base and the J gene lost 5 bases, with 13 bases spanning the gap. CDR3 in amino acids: CASSLWGSNNNEQFF. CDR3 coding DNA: TGCGCCAGCAGCTTGTGGGGTTCAAACAACAATGAGCAGTTCTTC.

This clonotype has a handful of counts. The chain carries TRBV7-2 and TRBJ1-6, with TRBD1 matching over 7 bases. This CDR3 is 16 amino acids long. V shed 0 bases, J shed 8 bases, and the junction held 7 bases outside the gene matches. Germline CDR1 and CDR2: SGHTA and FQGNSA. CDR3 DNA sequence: TGTGCCAGCAGCTTAGCCGTGACAGGGTTTTATTCACCCCTCCACTTT. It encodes CASSLAVTGFYSPLHF.

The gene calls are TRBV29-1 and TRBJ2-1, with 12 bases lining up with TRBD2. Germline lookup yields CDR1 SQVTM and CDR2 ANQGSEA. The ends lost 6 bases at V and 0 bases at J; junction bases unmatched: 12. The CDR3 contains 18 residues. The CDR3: CSVRLAGATMSSYNEQFF. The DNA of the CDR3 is TGCAGCGTCCGACTAGCGGGGGCCACCATGAGCTCCTACAATGAGCAGTTCTTC.

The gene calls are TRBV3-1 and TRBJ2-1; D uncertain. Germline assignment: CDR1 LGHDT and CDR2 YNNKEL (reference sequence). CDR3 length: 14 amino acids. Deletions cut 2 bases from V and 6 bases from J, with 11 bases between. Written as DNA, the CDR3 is TGTGCCAGCAGCCAAATTTCGGCTCGCAATGAGCAGTTCTTC. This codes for CASSQISARNEQFF.

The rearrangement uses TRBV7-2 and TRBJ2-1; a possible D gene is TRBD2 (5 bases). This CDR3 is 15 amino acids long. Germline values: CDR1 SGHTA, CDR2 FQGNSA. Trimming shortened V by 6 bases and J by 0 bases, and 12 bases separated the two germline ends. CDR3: CASRSKRSSYNEQFF. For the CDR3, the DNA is TGTGCCAGCAGATCCAAGCGGAGCTCCTACAATGAGCAGTTCTTC.